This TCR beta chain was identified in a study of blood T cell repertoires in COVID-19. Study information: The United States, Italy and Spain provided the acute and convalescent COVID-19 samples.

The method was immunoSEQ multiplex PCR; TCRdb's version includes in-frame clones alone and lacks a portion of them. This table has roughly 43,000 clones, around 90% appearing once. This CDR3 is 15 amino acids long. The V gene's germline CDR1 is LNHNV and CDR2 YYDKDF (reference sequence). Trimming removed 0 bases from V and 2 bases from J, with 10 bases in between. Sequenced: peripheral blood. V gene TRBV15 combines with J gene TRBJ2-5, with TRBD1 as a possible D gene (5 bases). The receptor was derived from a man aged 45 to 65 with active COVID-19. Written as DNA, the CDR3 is TGTGCCACCAGCAGAGATCAGGGTAGGCAAGAGACCCAGTACTTC. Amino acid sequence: CATSRDQGRQETQYF.